One sample yielded the 17 T cell receptor beta chains listed below, sequenced in a study of technical replicates of blood from several donors. Sequenced by immunoSEQ multiplex PCR; TCRdb stores in-frame clones only, minus some. The sample shows about 81,000 clones, about 96% of them seen only once. Sequencing was done on a sample of T cells isolated from PBMCs. The receptors here all came from a human donor in good health.

V is TRBV11-2 and J is TRBJ2-7; maybe TRBD2 (6 bases). Germline assignment: CDR1 SGHAT and CDR2 FQNNGV. V was clipped by 0 bases and J by 6 bases, with 18 bases between them. The CDR3 extends over 16 amino acids. The CDR3 region has the DNA TGTGCCAGCAGCTTAGACCCCTGGGGGGTGATGAGCGAGCAGTACTTC. Its protein is CASSLDPWGVMSEQYF.

The chain couples TRBV19 to TRBJ2-7; D is perhaps TRBD1 (5 bases). V lost 0 bases to trimming and J lost 9 bases, with 15 bases between them. The CDR3 covers 14 residues. CDR1 and CDR2 from the germline V gene are LNHDA and SQIVND (reference sequence). CDR3: CASSIEGARRAQYF. DNA of the CDR3: TGTGCCAGTAGTATAGAAGGGGCAAGACGCGCGCAGTACTTC. The complete variable domain, with remaining parts taken from reference TRBV19 and TRBJ2-7, reads DGGITQSPKYLFRKEGQNVTLSCEQNLNHDAMYWYRQDPGQGLRLIYYSQIVNDFQKGDIAEGYSVSREKKESFPLTVTSAQKNPTAFYLCASSIEGARRAQYFGPGTRLTVT.

The CDR3 DNA sequence: TGTGCCAGCAGATTTAGTGAGGGCCAATGGACAGATACGCAGTATTTT. Translating gives CASRFSEGQWTDTQYF. This chain connects TRBV27 to TRBJ2-3, with D tentatively TRBD2 (5 bases). Germline V gene sequence: CDR1 MNHEY, CDR2 SMNVEV (reference sequence). CDR3 length: 16 amino acids. V lost 6 bases and J lost 3, with 19 bases in between.

The CDR3 DNA reads as TGCAGCGCCGCAGGACAGGGTGACTGGACCCAGTACTTC. It translates to CSAAGQGDWTQYF. This sequence joins TRBV29-1 and TRBJ2-5, with 8 bases identical to TRBD1. Germline assignment: CDR1 SQVTM and CDR2 ANQGSEA. After removal of 7 bases from V and 7 bases from J, the junction contained 11 bases not matched to a gene. The CDR3 length is 13 residues.

The V gene is TRBV11-2, the J gene TRBJ2-7; 7 bases fit TRBD1. This CDR3 comprises 14 residues. The V gene end was trimmed by 7 bases and the J gene end by 5 bases; junction bases not matched to a gene: 11. Per germline, CDR1 SGHAT and CDR2 FQNNGV. The CDR3 sequence is CASTMTGRVDEQYF. The CDR3 DNA reads TGTGCCAGCACTATGACAGGGAGAGTCGACGAGCAGTACTTC.

This clone was recorded only once. The J gene is TRBJ2-3, the V gene TRBV7-9; perhaps TRBD2 as D (6 bases). The CDR3 loop spans 14 amino acids. The V end lost 8 bases, the J end lost 5 bases, and 17 bases lay between the germline ends. Per the germline V gene, CDR1 is SEHNR and CDR2 is FQNEAQ (reference sequence). This CDR3 reads CASGTLRGVDTQYF. The CDR3 bases are TGTGCCAGCGGGACCCTGCGGGGAGTAGATACGCAGTATTTT.

The rearrangement links TRBV6-1 to TRBJ2-7; possible D gene TRBD1, 6 bases. This CDR3 region has 14 residues. V shed 6 bases and J shed 0 bases, with 12 bases lying between them. In germline, CDR1 is MNHNS, CDR2 SASEGT. The DNA for the CDR3 is TGTGCCAGCAGGCCGCAGGGGAGCTCCTACGAGCAGTACTTC. Residues: CASRPQGSSYEQYF.

The V call is TRBV7-9, the J call TRBJ1-4; perhaps TRBD1 as D (5 bases). The germline V gene encodes CDR1 SEHNR and CDR2 FQNEAQ (reference sequence). V was trimmed by 3 bases and J by 7 bases, leaving 12 bases between them. The CDR3 has 14 residues. CDR3 coding DNA: TGTGCCAGCAGCTTTAAGGCGGGGGGTGAAAAACTGTTTTTT. Residues: CASSFKAGGEKLFF.

The V call is TRBV7-2, the J call TRBJ2-7; 12 bases are shared with TRBD2. V was clipped by 3 bases and J by 5 bases; unmatched bases: 11. Germline assignment: CDR1 SGHTA and CDR2 FQGNSA. CDR3 length: 17 amino acids. CDR3 DNA sequence: TGTGCCAGCAGCTTGGTGCTAGCGGGAGGGCCGAAGGACGAGCAGTACTTC. Protein sequence: CASSLVLAGGPKDEQYF. Variable domain in full (rest from reference TRBV7-2 and TRBJ2-7): GAGVSQSPSNKVTEKGKDVELRCDPISGHTALYWYRQSLGQGLEFLIYFQGNSAPDKSGLPSDRFSAERTGGSVSTLTIQRTQQEDSAVYLCASSLVLAGGPKDEQYFGPGTRLTVT.

V gene TRBV29-1 combines with J gene TRBJ2-5, with TRBD2 as a possible D gene (5 bases). Germline V lookup: CDR1 SQVTM, CDR2 ANQGSEA. The CDR3 length is 14 residues. CDR3 sequence (DNA): TGCACCTGGGATGGGAAGAGCGGCAGAGAGACCCAGTACTTC. Translation: CTWDGKSGRETQYF.

This sequence joins TRBV28 and TRBJ1-2; 9 bases agree with TRBD1. Germline V gene lookup returns CDR1 MDHEN and CDR2 SYDVKM. The V segment lost 3 bases and the J segment 5 bases; nucleotides outside the gene matches: 10. The CDR3 extends over 16 amino acids. This CDR3 is CASSLKGTGSLYGYTF. The CDR3 DNA is TGTGCCAGCAGTTTGAAGGGGACAGGGAGCCTGTATGGCTACACCTTC.

The V and J genes are TRBV28 and TRBJ1-4; 8 bases agree with TRBD1. The CDR3 contains 14 residues. Trimming at V came to 2 bases and at J to 8 bases, leaving 4 bases not matched to a gene. Germline V gene data show CDR1 as MDHEN and CDR2 as SYDVKM. The CDR3: CASSLSRGLEKLFF. CDR3 bases: TGTGCCAGCAGTTTAAGCAGGGGGCTCGAAAAACTGTTTTTT.

J is TRBJ1-1 and V is TRBV29-1, with 7 bases that match TRBD1. The CDR3 runs to 14 residues. CDR1 is SQVTM, CDR2 ANQGSEA, per germline. V lost 5 bases to trimming and J lost 1 base; unmatched junction nucleotides: 7. DNA of the CDR3: TGCAGCGTTACTCCGGGACAGAAGAACACTGAAGCTTTCTTT. Translated: CSVTPGQKNTEAFF.

This clone has just one count. This chain connects TRBV6-1 to TRBJ2-5, with a weak D call TRBD2 (5 bases). The germline V gene encodes CDR1 MNHNS and CDR2 SASEGT. The CDR3 is made up of 15 amino acids. Trimming stripped 6 bases from V and 3 bases from J, with 17 bases between. The CDR3 nucleotides read TGTGCCAGCAGCCCCCCGGGGTTCTGGAAAGAGACCCAGTACTTC. Translated, it gives CASSPPGFWKETQYF.

The rearrangement uses TRBV6-1 and TRBJ1-3, with D possibly matching TRBD1 (5 bases). The V end was cut by 4 bases, the J end by 0 bases, with 13 bases between. The CDR3 covers 16 residues. The germline CDR1 and CDR2 sequences are MNHNS and SASEGT. The CDR3 DNA follows: TGTGCCAGCAGTGCGAGACAGCCGAGCTCTGGAAACACCATATATTTT. Translating gives CASSARQPSSGNTIYF.

V and J are TRBV14 and TRBJ2-1; possibly TRBD2 for D (6 bases). CDR1 and CDR2 (germline): SGHDN, FVKESK. This CDR3 has 16 residues. Trimming cost V 3 bases and J 3 bases, with 15 bases left between them. This CDR3 is CASSQARDWLYNEQFF. The CDR3 region has the DNA TGTGCCAGCAGCCAGGCCCGGGACTGGCTCTACAATGAGCAGTTCTTC.

This chain joins TRBV10-2 and TRBJ1-2; TRBD1 agrees at 9 bases. The germline V gene has CDR1 WSHSY and CDR2 SAAADI. This CDR3 is 14 amino acids long. The J segment lost 8 bases and the V segment lost 3 bases, leaving 7 bases of the junction unmatched. The CDR3 region is CASSDTGGVQGYTF. In DNA, the CDR3 is TGCGCCAGCAGTGATACAGGGGGCGTTCAAGGCTACACCTTC.